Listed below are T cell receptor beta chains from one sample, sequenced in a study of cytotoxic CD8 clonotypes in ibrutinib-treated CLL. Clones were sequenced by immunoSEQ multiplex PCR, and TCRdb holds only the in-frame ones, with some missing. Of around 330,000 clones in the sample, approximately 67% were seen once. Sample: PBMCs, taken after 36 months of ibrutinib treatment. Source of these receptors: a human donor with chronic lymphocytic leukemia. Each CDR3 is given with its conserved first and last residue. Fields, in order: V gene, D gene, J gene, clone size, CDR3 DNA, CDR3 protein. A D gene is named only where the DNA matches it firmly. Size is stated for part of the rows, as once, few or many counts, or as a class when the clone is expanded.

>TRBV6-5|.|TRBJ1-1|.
TGTGCCAGCAGTTTGGCCGGTAATGAAGCTTTCTTT
CASSLAGNEAFF
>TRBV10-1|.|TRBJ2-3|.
TGCGCCAGCTCAGAGCCGGGAGTAATGGATACGCAGTATTTT
CASSEPGVMDTQYF
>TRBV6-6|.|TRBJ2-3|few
TGTGCCATCGCCCGCGGAGATACGCAGTATTTT
CAIARGDTQYF
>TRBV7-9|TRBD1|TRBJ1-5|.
TGTGCCAGCAGCTTAGGGGGACAGATCAATCAGCCCCAGCATTTT
CASSLGGQINQPQHF
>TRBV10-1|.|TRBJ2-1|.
TGCGCCAGCGGTAAGGGAGATGAGCAGTTCTTC
CASGKGDEQFF
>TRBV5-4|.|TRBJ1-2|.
TGTGCCAGCAGCTTGGTTTCCAGAGAAAACTATGGCTACACCTTC
CASSLVSRENYGYTF
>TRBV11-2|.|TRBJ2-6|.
TGTGCCAGCAGCTTAGTTGGCTCTGGGGCCAACGTCCTGACTTTC
CASSLVGSGANVLTF
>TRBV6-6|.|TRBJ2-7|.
TGTGCCAGCAGTTACGGTCTGGGTCCCTACGAGCAGTACTTC
CASSYGLGPYEQYF
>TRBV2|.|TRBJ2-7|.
TGTGCCAGCAGACCAACGTTCGGGATCCCCTACGAGCAGTACTTC
CASRPTFGIPYEQYF
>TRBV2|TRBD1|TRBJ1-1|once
TGTGCCAGCAGGATACAGGGGCTGGGGACTGAAGCTTTCTTT
CASRIQGLGTEAFF
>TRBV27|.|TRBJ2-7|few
TGTGCCAGCAGTTTTATCCCCTACGAGCAGTACTTC
CASSFIPYEQYF
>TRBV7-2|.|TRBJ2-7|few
TGTGCCAGCAGCCCCTCCACGGGGATCGAGCAGTACTTC
CASSPSTGIEQYF
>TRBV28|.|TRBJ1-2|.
TGTGCCAGCAGTTTATCCCAAGGCGGGGGTTATGGCTACACCTTC
CASSLSQGGGYGYTF
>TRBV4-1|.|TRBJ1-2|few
TGCGCCAGCAGCCCGCCCACATCTGGCTACACCTTC
CASSPPTSGYTF
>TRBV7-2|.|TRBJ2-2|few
TGTGCCAGCAGCTTAGCGCCGGGAACCGGGGAGCTGTTTTTT
CASSLAPGTGELFF
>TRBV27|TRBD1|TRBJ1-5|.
TGTGCCAGCAGTACCCGGGACAGAGTCAATCAGCCCCAGCATTTT
CASSTRDRVNQPQHF
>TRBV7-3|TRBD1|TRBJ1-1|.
TGTGCCAGCAGCTTGGGGACAGGCAGTGAAGCTTTCTTT
CASSLGTGSEAFF
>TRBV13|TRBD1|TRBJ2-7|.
TGTGCCAGCAGTTTACACCGGGACAGGGGCGAGCAGTACTTC
CASSLHRDRGEQYF
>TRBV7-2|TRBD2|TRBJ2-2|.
TGTGCCAGCAGCTTAGTCGGGACTAGCGTTGCCGGGGAGCTGTTTTTT
CASSLVGTSVAGELFF
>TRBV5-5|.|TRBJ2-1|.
TGTGCCAGCAGCTTGGCATACAGCTCCTACAATGAGCAGTTCTTC
CASSLAYSSYNEQFF
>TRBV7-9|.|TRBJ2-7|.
TGTGCCAGCAGCTTAGCTATTCAAGGCTACGAGCAGTACTTC
CASSLAIQGYEQYF
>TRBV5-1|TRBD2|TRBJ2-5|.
TGCGCCAGCAGCCATAGCGGGTGGGGAGAGACCCAGTACTTC
CASSHSGWGETQYF
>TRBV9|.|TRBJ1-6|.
TGTGCCAGCAGCGTAGGAGGGGGATCCGGTTCACCCCTCCACTTT
CASSVGGGSGSPLHF
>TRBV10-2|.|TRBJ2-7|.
TGCGCCAGCAGTGACGCCGGGAGCTCCTACGAGCAGTACTTC
CASSDAGSSYEQYF
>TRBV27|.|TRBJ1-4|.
TGTGCCAGCAGTGGGACAACGGGACGGGAAAAACTGTTTTTT
CASSGTTGREKLFF
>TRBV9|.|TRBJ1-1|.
TGTGCCAGCAGCGCGCAGGGTCTGAACACTGAAGCTTTCTTT
CASSAQGLNTEAFF
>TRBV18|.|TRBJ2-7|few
TGTGCCAGCTCACCGGTCAGGGGCTCCTACGAGCAGTACTTC
CASSPVRGSYEQYF
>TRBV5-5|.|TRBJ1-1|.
TGTGCCAGCAGCTGGGGGGACACTGAAGCTTTCTTT
CASSWGDTEAFF
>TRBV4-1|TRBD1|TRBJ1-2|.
TGCGCCAGCAGCCAAGTGGGACAGGGGAACTATGGCTACACCTTC
CASSQVGQGNYGYTF
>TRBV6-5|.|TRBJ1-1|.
TGTGCCAGCGCCCACAGGCCAACATATGAAGCTTTCTTT
CASAHRPTYEAFF
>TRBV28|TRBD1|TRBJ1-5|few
TGTGCCAGCAGCCCACAGGGGGCGCGTAGGCGTAATCAGCCCCAGCATTTT
CASSPQGARRRNQPQHF
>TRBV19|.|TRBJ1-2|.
TGTGCCAGTACCGTGGATGAGGGATTCGGGGGCTACACCTTC
CASTVDEGFGGYTF
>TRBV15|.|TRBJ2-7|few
TGTGCCACCAGCAGAGTGTCGCCGTCGTACGAGCAGTACTTC
CATSRVSPSYEQYF
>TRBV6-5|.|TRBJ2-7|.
TGTGCCAGCAGTTACGGGGGGGGGCGTACCCACGAGCAGTACTTC
CASSYGGGRTHEQYF
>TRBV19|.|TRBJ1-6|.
TGTGCCAGTAATTCAATGAAAGGGGGTAATTCACCCCTCCACTTT
CASNSMKGGNSPLHF
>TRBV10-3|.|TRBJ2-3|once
TGTGCCATCAGTGAGCCCGCCGCGGATGCTCCAGATACGCAGTATTTT
CAISEPAADAPDTQYF
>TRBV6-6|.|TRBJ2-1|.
TGTGCCAGCAGTTACTCGGTGTCCCATACCTACAATGAGCAGTTCTTC
CASSYSVSHTYNEQFF
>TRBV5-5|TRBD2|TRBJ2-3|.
TGTGCCAGCAGGCGGGGATTACTAGCGGCCCTTGGCACAGATACGCAGTATTTT
CASRRGLLAALGTDTQYF
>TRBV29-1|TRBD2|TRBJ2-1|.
TGCAGCGTTGAAGCATTCGGCACTAGCGGATTTACCTACAATGAGCAGTTCTTC
CSVEAFGTSGFTYNEQFF
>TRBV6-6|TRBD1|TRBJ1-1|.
TGTGCCAGCAGTTCCAGGACAGGTTTGGTTTACACTGAAGCTTTCTTT
CASSSRTGLVYTEAFF
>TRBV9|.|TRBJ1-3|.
TGTGCCAGCAGCCCTTACAGGGTATCTGGAAACACCATATATTTT
CASSPYRVSGNTIYF
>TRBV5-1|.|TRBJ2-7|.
TGCGCCAGCAGCTTGTTGTCAGGGTACGGGCAGTACTTC
CASSLLSGYGQYF
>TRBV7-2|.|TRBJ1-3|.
TGTGCCAGCAGCTTAAGCAGACCCTCTGGAAACACCATATATTTT
CASSLSRPSGNTIYF
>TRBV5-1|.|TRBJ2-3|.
TGCGCCAGCAGCTACCTGACTAGTGGTAGCACAGATACGCAGTATTTT
CASSYLTSGSTDTQYF
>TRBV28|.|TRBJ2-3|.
TGTGCCAGCAGTTTTGGGGGGGATACGCAGTATTTT
CASSFGGDTQYF
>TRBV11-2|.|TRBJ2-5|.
TGTGCCAGCAGCTTAATCTCGGTGGGAATTGAGACCCAGTACTTC
CASSLISVGIETQYF
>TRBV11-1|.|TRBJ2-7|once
TGTGCCAGCAGCTTAGCGGGGTGGCAGTCCTACGAGCAGTACTTC
CASSLAGWQSYEQYF
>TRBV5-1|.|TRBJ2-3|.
TGCGCCAGCAGCCAGCCCGGGGGCACAGATACGCAGTATTTT
CASSQPGGTDTQYF